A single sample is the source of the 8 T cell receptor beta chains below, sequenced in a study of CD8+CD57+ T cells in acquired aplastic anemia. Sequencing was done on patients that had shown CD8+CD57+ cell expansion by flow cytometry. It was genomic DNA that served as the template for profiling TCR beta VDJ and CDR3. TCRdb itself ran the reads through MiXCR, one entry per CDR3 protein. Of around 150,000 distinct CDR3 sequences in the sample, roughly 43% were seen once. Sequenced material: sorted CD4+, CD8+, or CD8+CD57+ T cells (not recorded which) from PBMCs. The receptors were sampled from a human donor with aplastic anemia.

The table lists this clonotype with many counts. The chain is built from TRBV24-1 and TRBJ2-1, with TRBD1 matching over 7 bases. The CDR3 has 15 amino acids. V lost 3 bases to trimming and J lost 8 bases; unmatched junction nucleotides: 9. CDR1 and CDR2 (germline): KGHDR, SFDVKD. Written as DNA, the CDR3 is TGTGCCACCAGTGATCCTAGACAGGGTGAGGATGAGCAGTTCTTC. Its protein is CATSDPRQGEDEQFF.

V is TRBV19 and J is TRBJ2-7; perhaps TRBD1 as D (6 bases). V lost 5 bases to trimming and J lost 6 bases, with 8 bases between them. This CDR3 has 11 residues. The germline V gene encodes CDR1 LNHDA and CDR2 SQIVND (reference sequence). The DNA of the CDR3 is TGTGCCAGTAGTGTCAGGGGCGAGCAGTACTTC. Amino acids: CASSVRGEQYF. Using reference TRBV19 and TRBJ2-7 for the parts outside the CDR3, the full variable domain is DGGITQSPKYLFRKEGQNVTLSCEQNLNHDAMYWYRQDPGQGLRLIYYSQIVNDFQKGDIAEGYSVSREKKESFPLTVTSAQKNPTAFYLCASSVRGEQYFGPGTRLTVT.

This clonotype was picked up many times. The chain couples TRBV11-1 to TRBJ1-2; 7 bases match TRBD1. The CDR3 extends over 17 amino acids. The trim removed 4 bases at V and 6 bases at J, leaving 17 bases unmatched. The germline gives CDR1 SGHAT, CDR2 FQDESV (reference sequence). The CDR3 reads CASSSRPAGQDAHGYTF. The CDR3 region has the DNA TGTGCCAGCAGCTCCCGCCCCGCCGGACAGGACGCTCATGGCTACACCTTC.

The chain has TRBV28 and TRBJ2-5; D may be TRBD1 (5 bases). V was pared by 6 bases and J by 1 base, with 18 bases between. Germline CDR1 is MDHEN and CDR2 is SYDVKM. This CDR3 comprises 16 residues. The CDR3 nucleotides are TGTGCCAGCAGCCTGGGGCAGCAAAGCCCCCAAGAGACCCAGTACTTC. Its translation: CASSLGQQSPQETQYF.

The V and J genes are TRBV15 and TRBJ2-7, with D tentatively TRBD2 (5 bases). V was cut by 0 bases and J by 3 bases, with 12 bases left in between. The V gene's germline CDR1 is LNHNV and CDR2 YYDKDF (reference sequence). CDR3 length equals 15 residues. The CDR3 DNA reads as TGTGCCACCAGCAGAGATAGGAGGCTAAGCTACGAGCAGTACTTC. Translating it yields CATSRDRRLSYEQYF.

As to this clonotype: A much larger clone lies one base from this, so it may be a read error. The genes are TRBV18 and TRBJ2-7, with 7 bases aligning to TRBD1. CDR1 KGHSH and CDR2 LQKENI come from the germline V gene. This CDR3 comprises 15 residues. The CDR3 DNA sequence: TGTGCCAGCTCACCACAGGGGGCAGGGACCTACGAGCGGTACTTC. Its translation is CASSPQGAGTYERYF.

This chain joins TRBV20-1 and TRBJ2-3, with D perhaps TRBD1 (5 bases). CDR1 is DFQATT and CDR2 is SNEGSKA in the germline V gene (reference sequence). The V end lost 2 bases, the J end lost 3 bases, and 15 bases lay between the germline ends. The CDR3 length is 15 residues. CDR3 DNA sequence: TGCAGTGCTAGACAGGGCCGGTTTTGGACAGATACGCAGTATTTT. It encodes CSARQGRFWTDTQYF.

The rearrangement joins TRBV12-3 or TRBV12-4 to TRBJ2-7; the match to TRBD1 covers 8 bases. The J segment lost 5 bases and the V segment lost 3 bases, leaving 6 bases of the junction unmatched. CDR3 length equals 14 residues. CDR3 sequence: CASSLRTGLNEQYF. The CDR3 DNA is TGTGCCAGCAGTTTGCGGACAGGGCTAAACGAGCAGTACTTC.